This T cell receptor beta chain was profiled in a study of blood T cell repertoires in COVID-19. Overall study: Sample material is recorded as cDNA or gDNA derived from T cells, B-cell-depleted T cells, or PBMCs.

CDR1 and CDR2 from the germline V gene are MDHEN and SYDVKM. There are 16 residues in the CDR3. Trimming removed 6 bases from V and 4 bases from J, with 21 bases in between. This clone is a singleton in its sample. Study processing details: Estimated nucleated cell counts came from reference gene primer amplification. Clones were sequenced by immunoSEQ multiplex PCR, and TCRdb holds only the in-frame ones, with some missing. V and J calls and clone size come straight from that table; D and trimming were deduced from the DNA. The sample has 140,000 to 150,000 clones; 81% are singletons. The TCR sequence derives from a human donor in a cohort sampled during active COVID-19. The sequencing input was peripheral blood. The chain has TRBV28 and TRBJ2-5, with TRBD1 as a possible D gene (8 bases). The CDR3 region is CASSDAQGGGRETQYF. The CDR3 bases are TGTGCCAGCAGCGACGCACAGGGGGGCGGGAGAGAGACCCAGTACTTC.